Given below is one T cell receptor (beta chain) in context. Its cognate antigen is unknown. The data were taken from a study of vaccination effects on CD4 cells after COVID-19. Study-wide background: Participants were vaccinated with two doses of either the BNT162b2 or mRNA-1273 vaccine.

Before any sequencing was done, the ViraFEST assay used viral peptide pools to expand antigen-specific CD4+ T cells. Having been cultured for around ten days, the cells underwent CD4+ T cell isolation. The authors exchanged half the medium for IL-2 medium on days 3 and 7. General study findings and limits: Late post-vaccination samples showed marked contraction of infection- and vaccine-induced clones. Just 1 of 255 vaccine-induced clones in healthy recipients was cross-reactive.

Profiled with immunoSEQ multiplex PCR; TCRdb holds only in-frame clones, not every one. The repertoire holds tens of thousands of clones, with roughly two thirds as singletons. This clonotype originated in a human donor who received a COVID-19 vaccine. The material sequenced was CD4+ T cells from PBMCs cultured with HCoV-229E spike peptides, taken before COVID-19 vaccination.

CDR3 protein: CAISGWDGNTEAFF. CDR3 in DNA: TGTGCCATCAGTGGTTGGGACGGTAACACTGAAGCTTTCTTT. The chain uses TRBV10-3 and TRBJ1-1; possible D gene TRBD1, 5 bases. The ends were cut back, 4 bases at V and 2 bases at J, with 11 bases in the middle. Germline assignment: CDR1 ENHRY and CDR2 SYGVKD. The CDR3 is 14 residues long.